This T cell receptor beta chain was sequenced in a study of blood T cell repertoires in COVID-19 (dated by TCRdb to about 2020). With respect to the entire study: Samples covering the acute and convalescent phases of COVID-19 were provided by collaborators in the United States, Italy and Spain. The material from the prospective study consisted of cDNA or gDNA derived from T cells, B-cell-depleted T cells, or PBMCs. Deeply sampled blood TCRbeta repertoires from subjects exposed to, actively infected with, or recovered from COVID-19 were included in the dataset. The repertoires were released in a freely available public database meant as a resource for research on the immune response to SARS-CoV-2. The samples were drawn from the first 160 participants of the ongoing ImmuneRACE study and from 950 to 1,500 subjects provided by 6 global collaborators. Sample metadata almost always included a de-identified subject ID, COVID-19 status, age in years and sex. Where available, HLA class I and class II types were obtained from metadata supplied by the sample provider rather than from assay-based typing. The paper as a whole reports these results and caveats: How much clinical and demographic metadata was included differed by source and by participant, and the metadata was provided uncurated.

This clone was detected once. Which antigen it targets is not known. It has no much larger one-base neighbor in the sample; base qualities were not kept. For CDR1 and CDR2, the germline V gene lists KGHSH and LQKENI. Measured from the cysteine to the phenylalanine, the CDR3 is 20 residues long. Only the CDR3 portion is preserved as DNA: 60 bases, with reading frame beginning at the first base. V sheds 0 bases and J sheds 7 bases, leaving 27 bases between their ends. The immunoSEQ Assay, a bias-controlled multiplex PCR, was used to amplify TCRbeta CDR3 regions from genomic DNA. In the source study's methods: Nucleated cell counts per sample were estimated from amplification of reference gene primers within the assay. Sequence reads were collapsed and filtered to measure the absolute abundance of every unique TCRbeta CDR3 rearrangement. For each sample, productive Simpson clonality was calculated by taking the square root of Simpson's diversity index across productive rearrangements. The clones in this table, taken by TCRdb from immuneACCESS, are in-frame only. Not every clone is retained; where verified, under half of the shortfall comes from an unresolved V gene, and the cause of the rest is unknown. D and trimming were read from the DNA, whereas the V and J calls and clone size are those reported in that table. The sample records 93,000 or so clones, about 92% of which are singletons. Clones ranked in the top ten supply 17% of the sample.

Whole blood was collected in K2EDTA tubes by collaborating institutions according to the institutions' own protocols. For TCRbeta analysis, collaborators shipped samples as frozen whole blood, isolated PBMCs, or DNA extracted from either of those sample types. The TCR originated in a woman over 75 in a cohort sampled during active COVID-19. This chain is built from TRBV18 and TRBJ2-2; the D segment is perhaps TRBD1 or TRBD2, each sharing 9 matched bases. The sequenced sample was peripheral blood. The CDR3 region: CASSPPNRGRLAGFFGELFF. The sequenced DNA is TGTGCCAGCTCACCACCGAACAGGGGGCGTCTAGCGGGATTTTTCGGGGAGCTGTTTTTT.